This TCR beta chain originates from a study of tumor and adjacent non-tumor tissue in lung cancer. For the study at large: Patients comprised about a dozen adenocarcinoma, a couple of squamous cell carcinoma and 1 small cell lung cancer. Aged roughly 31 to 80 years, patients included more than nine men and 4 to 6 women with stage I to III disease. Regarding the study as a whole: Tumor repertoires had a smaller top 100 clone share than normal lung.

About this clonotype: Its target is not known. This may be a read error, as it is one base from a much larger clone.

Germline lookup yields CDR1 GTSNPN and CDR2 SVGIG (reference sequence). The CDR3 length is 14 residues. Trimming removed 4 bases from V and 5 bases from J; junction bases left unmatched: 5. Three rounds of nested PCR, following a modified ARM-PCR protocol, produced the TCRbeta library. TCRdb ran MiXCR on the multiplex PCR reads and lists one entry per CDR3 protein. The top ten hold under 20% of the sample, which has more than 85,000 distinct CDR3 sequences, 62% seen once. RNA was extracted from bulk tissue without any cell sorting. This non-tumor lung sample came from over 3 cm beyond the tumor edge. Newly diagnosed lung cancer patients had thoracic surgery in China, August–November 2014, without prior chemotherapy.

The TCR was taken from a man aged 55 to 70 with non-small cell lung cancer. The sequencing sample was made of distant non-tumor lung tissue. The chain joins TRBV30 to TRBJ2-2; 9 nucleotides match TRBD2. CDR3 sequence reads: CAWKVTSGTGELFF. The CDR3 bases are TGTGCCTGGAAGGTGACTAGCGGTACCGGGGAGCTGTTTTTT.